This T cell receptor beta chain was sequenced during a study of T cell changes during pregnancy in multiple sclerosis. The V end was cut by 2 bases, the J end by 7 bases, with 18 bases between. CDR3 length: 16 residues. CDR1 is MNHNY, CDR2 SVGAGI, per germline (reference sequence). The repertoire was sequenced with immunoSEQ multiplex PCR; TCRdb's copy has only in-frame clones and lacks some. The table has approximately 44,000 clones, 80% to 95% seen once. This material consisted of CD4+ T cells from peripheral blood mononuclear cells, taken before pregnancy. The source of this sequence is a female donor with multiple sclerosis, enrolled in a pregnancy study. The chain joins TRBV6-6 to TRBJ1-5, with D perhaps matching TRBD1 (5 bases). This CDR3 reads CASSYPTATPGQPQHF. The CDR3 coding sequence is TGTGCCAGCAGTTACCCGACAGCAACCCCCGGGCAGCCCCAGCATTTT.